The source of this T cell receptor (beta chain) is a study of CD8+ T cells in alopecia areata. Background on the study: Each day, treated patients took oral tofacitinib twice, at 5 to 10 mg per dose. Treatment ran 6 to 18 months, with 6 months of follow-up afterward.

CDR3 length: 17 residues. After removal of 2 bases from V and 0 bases from J, the junction contained 11 bases not matched to a gene. Germline loops: CDR1 GTSNPN, CDR2 SVGIG (reference sequence). As the sequencing template, cDNA was produced by extracting RNA and reverse transcribing it. TCRdb keeps only in-frame clones here, not all; method: immunoSEQ multiplex PCR. The sample yields under 250,000 clones, around three fifths seen once. Whole-study findings and limits: Scalp clonality and expanded CD8+ clones among the top 100 showed significant decreases with tofacitinib.

Treatment meaning: oral pan-JAK inhibitor, 5-10 mg twice daily. As concerns this clone: The antigen is not known.

The chain carries TRBV30 and TRBJ1-1; 8 bases agree with TRBD1. This material consisted of CD4+ T cells sorted from blood, taken at week 4, from a patient treated with tofacitinib. The sequence derives from a human donor with alopecia areata. This CDR3 is CAWSPRRTGPMNTEAFF. The CDR3 nucleotides are TGTGCCTGGAGTCCGAGGAGGACAGGGCCTATGAACACTGAAGCTTTCTTT. The full variable domain, its missing parts supplied by reference TRBV30 and TRBJ1-1, is SQTIHQWPATLVQPVGSPLSLECTVEGTSNPNLYWYRQAAGRGLQLLFYSVGIGQISSEVPQNLSASRPQDRQFILSSKKLLLSDSGFYLCAWSPRRTGPMNTEAFFGQGTRLTVV.